Reported below is one TCR beta chain. Its antigen is not known. These data originate in a study of cytomegalovirus exposure and HLA in healthy donors. Study-wide findings and caveats: Productive rates of about 87% or about 30% were seen for most TCR beta V segments in an earlier analysis. Later analysis identified 17,000 or so TCR beta sequences associated with HLA alleles, using a false discovery rate threshold of 0.05.

PCR used 60 Vbeta primers and 13 Jbeta primers. Assay used: immunoSEQ multiplex PCR; TCRdb lists only in-frame clones, some missing. The sample consists of 90,000 to 110,000 clones, more than 60% of them appearing once. Germline-derived CDR1 and CDR2 are SGHVS and FQNEAQ. There are 17 residues in the CDR3. J lost 6 bases, V lost 6 bases, and 14 bases had no gene match. The chain carries TRBV7-8 and TRBJ2-2, with 9 bases identical to TRBD2. This TCR came from a male donor in good health and CMV-seronegative. The sequenced sample was PBMCs. CDR3 residues: CASRHSTTSGPAGELFF. CDR3 in DNA: TGTGCCAGCAGGCACTCGACTACTAGCGGGCCGGCCGGGGAGCTGTTTTTT.